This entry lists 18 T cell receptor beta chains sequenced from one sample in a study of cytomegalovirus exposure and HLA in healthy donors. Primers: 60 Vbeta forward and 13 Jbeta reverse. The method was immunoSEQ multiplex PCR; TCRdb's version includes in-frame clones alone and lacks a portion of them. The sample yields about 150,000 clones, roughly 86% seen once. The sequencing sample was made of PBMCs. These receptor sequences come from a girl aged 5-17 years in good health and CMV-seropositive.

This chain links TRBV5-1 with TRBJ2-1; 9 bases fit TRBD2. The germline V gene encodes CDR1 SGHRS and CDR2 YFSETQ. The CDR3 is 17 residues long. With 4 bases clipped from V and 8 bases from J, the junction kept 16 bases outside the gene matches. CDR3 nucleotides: TGCGCCAGCAGCCTGATGGGAGCGGCGGGGGGGGGTCATGAGCAGTTCTTC. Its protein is CASSLMGAAGGGHEQFF.

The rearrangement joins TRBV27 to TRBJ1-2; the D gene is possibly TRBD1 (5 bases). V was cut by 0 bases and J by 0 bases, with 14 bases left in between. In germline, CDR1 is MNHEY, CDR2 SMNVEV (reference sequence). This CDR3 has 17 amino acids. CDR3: CASSLSGEGTTNYGYTF. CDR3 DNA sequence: TGTGCCAGCAGTTTATCGGGGGAGGGAACTACTAACTATGGCTACACCTTC.

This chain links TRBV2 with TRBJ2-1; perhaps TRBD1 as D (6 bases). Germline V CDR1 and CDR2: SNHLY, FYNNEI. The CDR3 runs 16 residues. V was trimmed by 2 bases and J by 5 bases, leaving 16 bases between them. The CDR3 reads CASSESIQGEDNEQFF. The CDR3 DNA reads TGTGCCAGCAGTGAATCCATACAGGGTGAAGACAATGAGCAGTTCTTC.

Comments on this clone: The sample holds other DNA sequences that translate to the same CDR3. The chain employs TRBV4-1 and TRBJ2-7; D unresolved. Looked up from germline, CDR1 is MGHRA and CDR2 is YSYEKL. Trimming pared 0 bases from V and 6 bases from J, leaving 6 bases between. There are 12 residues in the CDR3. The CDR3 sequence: CASSQDTGEQYF. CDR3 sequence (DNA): TGCGCCAGCAGCCAAGATACGGGCGAGCAGTACTTC.

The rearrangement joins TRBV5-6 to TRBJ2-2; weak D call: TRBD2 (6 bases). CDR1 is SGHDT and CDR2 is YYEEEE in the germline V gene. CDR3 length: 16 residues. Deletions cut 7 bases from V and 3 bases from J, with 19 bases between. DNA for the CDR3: TGTGCCAGCCGGACGGGGTACTGGGAGGACACCGGGGAGCTGTTTTTT. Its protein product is CASRTGYWEDTGELFF. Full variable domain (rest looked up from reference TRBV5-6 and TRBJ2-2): DAGVTQSPTHLIKTRGQQVTLRCSPKSGHDTVSWYQQALGQGPQFIFQYYEEEERQRGNFPDRFSGHQFPNYSSELNVNALLLGDSALYLCASRTGYWEDTGELFFGEGSRLTVL.

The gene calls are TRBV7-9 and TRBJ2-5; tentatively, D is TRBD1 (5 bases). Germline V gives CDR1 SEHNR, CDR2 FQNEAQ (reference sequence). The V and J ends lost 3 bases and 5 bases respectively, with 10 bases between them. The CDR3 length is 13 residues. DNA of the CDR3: TGTGCCAGCAGCTTGGGGCCGAAGGAGACCCAGTACTTC. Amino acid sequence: CASSLGPKETQYF.

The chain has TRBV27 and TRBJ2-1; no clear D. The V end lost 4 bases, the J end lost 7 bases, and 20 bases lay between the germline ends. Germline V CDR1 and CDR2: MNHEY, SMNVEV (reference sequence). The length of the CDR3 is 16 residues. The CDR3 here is CASSSPTRDARNEQFF. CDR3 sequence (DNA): TGTGCCAGCAGTTCCCCCACGCGAGATGCCAGGAATGAGCAGTTCTTC.

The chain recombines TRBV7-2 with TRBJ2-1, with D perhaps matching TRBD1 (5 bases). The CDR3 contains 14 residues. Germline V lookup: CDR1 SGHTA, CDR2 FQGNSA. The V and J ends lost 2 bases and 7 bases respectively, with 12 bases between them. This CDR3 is CASSLSGIENEQFF. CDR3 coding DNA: TGTGCCAGCAGCTTATCAGGGATTGAGAATGAGCAGTTCTTC.

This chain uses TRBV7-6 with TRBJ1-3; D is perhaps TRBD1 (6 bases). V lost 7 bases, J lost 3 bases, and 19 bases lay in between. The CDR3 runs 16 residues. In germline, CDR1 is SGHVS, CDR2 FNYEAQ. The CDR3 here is CASTEGSGRGGNTIYF. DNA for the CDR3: TGTGCCAGCACCGAAGGGTCCGGCAGGGGTGGAAACACCATATATTTT.

The DNA of the CDR3 is TGTGCCAGCAGCGTCATGGGGGGGAACACTGAAGCTTTCTTT. Its protein product is CASSVMGGNTEAFF. This sequence joins TRBV9 and TRBJ1-1; TRBD1 is a possible D gene (5 bases). Per germline, CDR1 SGDLS and CDR2 YYNGEE. V lost 2 bases and J 1 base, leaving 9 bases between the germline ends. The CDR3 contains 14 residues.

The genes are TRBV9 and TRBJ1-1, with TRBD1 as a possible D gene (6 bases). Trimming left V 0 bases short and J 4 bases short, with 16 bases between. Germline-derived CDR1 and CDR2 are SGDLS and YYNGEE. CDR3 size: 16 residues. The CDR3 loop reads CASSVEGRGVGTEAFF. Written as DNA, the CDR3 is TGTGCCAGCAGCGTAGAGGGCAGGGGAGTAGGCACTGAAGCTTTCTTT.

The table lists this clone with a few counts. The CDR3 sequence: CASSNPTFYEQYF. The CDR3 nucleotides are TGTGCCAGCAGTAACCCCACTTTCTACGAGCAGTACTTC. The chain has TRBV6-6 and TRBJ2-7, with unresolved D. The germline gives CDR1 MNHNY, CDR2 SVGAGI (reference sequence). Between the trimmed V and J ends, which lost 5 bases and 3 bases, there was a span of 11 bases. This CDR3 comprises 13 residues.

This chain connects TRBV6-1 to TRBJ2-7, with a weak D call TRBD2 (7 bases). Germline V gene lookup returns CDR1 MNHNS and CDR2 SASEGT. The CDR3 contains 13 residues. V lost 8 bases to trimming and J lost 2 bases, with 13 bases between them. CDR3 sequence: CASAEGGPYEQYF. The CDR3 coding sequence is TGTGCCAGCGCGGAGGGGGGGCCCTACGAGCAGTACTTC.

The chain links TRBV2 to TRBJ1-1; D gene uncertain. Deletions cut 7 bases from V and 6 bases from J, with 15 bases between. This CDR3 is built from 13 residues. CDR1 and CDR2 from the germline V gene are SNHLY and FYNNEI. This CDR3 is CASKSGLMAEAFF. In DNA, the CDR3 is TGTGCCAGCAAGAGCGGATTGATGGCTGAAGCTTTCTTT.

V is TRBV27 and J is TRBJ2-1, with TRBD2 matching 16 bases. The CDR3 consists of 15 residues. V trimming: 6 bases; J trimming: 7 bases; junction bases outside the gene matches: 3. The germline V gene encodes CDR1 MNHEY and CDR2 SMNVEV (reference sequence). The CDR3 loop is CASRLGLAGGNEQFF. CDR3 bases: TGTGCCAGCAGGCTGGGACTAGCGGGGGGGAATGAGCAGTTCTTC.

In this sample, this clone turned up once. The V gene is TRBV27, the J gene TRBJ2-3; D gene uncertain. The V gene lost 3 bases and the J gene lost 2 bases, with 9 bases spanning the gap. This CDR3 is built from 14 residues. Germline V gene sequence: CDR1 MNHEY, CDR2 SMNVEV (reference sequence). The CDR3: CASSFGRNTDTQYF. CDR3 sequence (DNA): TGTGCCAGCAGTTTTGGTAGAAACACAGATACGCAGTATTTT.

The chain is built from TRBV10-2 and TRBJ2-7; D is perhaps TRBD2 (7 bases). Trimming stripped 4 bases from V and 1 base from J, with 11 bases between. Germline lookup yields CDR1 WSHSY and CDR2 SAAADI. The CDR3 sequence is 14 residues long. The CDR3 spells CASSAGGPSYEQYF. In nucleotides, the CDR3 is TGCGCCAGCAGTGCCGGGGGGCCGTCCTACGAGCAGTACTTC.

CDR3 coding DNA: TGTGCCAGCAGTGAAGGGGTCGCGGGGGAGCCCCAGCATTTT. Translating it yields CASSEGVAGEPQHF. The chain combines TRBV6-5 with TRBJ1-5; TRBD1 is a possible D gene (5 bases). Per germline, CDR1 MNHEY and CDR2 SVGAGI. The CDR3 sequence is 14 residues long. The V end lost 5 bases, the J end lost 8 bases, and 16 bases lay between the germline ends.